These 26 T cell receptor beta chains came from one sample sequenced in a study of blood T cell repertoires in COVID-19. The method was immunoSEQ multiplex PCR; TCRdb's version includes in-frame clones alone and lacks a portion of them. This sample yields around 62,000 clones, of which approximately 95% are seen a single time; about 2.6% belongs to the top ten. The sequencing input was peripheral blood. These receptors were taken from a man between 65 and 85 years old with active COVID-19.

CDR3 protein: CASSSGQFYNSPLHF. The CDR3 coding sequence is TGTGCCAGCAGCTCGGGACAGTTCTATAATTCACCCCTCCACTTT. The chain couples TRBV7-8 to TRBJ1-6; 7 bases align to TRBD1. V lost 4 bases, J lost 3 bases, and 3 bases stayed unmatched. This CDR3 region has 15 residues. The germline gives CDR1 SGHVS, CDR2 FQNEAQ.

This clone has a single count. The CDR3 is CASSLQGNTGELFF. For the CDR3, the DNA is TGTGCCAGCAGCTTACAGGGAAACACCGGGGAGCTGTTTTTT. The J gene is TRBJ2-2, the V gene TRBV7-2; maybe TRBD1 (5 bases). This CDR3 has 14 amino acids. The V and J ends lost 2 bases and 2 bases respectively, with 6 bases between them. Germline V gives CDR1 SGHTA, CDR2 FQGNSA. The full variable domain, its missing parts supplied by reference TRBV7-2 and TRBJ2-2, is GAGVSQSPSNKVTEKGKDVELRCDPISGHTALYWYRQSLGQGLEFLIYFQGNSAPDKSGLPSDRFSAERTGGSVSTLTIQRTQQEDSAVYLCASSLQGNTGELFFGEGSRLTVL.

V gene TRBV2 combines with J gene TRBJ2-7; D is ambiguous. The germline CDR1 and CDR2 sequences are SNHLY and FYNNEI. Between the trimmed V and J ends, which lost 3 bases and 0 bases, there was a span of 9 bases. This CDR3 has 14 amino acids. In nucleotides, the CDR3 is TGTGCCAGCAGTGATTACTTAACCTCCTACGAGCAGTACTTC. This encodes CASSDYLTSYEQYF.

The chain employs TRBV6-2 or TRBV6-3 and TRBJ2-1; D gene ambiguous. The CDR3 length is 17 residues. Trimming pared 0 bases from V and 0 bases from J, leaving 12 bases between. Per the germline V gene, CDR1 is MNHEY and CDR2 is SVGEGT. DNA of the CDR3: TGTGCCAGCAGTTACTCGAATTGGCAATACTCCTACAATGAGCAGTTCTTC. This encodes CASSYSNWQYSYNEQFF.

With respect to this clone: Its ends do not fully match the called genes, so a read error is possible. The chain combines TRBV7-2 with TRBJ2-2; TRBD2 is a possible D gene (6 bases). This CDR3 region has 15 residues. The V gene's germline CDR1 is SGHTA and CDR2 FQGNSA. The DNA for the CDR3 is TGTGCTAGCAAAGGAGCGGGCGTGAACACCGGGGAGCTGTTTTTT. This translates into CASKGAGVNTGELFF.

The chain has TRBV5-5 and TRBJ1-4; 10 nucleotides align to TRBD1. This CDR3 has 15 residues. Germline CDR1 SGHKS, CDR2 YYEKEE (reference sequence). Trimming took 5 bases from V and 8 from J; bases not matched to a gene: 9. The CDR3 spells CASRQSGTGVEKLFF. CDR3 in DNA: TGTGCCAGCAGGCAATCCGGGACAGGGGTGGAAAAACTGTTTTTT.

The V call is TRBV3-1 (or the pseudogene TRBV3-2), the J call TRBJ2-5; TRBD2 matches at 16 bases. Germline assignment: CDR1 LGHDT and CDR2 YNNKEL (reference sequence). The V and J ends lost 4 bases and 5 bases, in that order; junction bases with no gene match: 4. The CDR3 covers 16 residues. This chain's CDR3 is CASSPGLAGGRETQYF. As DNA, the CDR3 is TGTGCCAGCAGCCCGGGACTAGCGGGGGGGCGGGAGACCCAGTACTTC.

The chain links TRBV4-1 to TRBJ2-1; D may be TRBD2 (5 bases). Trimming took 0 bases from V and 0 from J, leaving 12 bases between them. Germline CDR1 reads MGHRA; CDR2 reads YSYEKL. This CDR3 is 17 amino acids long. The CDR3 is CASSQDSTRSSYNEQFF. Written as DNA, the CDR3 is TGCGCCAGCAGCCAAGACAGTACTAGGAGCTCCTACAATGAGCAGTTCTTC.

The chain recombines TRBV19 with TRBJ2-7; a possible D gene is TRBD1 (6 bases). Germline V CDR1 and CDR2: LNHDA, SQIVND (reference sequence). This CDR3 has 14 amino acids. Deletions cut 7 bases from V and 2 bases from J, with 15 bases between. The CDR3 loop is CASIPTGRPYEQYF. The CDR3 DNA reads TGTGCCAGTATCCCAACAGGGCGGCCCTACGAGCAGTACTTC.

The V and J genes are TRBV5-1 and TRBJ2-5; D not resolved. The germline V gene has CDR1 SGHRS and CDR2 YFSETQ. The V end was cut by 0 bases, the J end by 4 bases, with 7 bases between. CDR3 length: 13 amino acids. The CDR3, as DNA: TGCGCCAGCAGCTTGGCCGCGAGAGAGACCCAGTACTTC. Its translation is CASSLAARETQYF.

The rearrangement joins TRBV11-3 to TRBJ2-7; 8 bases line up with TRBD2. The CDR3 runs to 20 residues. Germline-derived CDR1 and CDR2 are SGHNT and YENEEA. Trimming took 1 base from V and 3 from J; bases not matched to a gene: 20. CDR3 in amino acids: CASSLVLAGGIRRGLYEQYV. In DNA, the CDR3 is TGTGCCAGCAGCTTAGTTTTGGCGGGGGGAATTAGGCGAGGCCTCTACGAGCAGTACGTC.

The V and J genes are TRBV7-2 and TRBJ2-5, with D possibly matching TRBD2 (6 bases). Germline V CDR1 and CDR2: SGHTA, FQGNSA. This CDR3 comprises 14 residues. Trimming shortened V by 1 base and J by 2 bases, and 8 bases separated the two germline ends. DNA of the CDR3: TGTGCCAGCAGCTTAGGTGGGAGGCAAGAGACCCAGTACTTC. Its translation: CASSLGGRQETQYF.

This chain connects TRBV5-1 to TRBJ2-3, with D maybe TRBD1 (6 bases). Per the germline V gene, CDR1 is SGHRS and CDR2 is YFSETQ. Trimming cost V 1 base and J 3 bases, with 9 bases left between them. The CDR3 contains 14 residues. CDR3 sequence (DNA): TGCGCCAGCAGCTTGTCGGGGACAACAGATACGCAGTATTTT. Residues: CASSLSGTTDTQYF.

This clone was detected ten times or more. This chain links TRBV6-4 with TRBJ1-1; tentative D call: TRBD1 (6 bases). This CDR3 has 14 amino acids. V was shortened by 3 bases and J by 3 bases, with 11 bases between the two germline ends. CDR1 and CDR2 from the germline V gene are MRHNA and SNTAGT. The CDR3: CASSEGAEDTEAFF. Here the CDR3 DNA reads TGTGCCAGCAGTGAGGGGGCGGAGGACACTGAAGCTTTCTTT.

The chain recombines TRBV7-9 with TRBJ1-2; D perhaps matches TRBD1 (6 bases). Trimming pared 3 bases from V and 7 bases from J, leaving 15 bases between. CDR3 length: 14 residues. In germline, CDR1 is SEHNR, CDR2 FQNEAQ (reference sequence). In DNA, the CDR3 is TGTGCCAGCAGCTTGACAGGTTCTATGGGTGGCTACACCTTC. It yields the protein CASSLTGSMGGYTF.

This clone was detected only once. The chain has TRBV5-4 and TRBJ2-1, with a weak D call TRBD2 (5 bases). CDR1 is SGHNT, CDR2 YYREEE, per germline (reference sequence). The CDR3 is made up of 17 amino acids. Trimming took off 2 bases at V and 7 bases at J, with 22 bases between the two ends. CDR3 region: CASSLLLSSGGSNEQFF. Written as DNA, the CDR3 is TGTGCCAGCAGCTTACTACTATCCAGCGGAGGTTCGAATGAGCAGTTCTTC.

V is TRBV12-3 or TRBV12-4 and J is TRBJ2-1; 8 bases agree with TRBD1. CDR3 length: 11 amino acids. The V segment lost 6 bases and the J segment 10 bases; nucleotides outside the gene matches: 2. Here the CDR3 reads CASRAGGEQFF. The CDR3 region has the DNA TGTGCCAGCAGGGCAGGGGGCGAGCAGTTCTTC.

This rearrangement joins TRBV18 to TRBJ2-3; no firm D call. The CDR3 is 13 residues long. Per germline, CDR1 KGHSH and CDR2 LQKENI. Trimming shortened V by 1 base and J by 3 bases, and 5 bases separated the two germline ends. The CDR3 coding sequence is TGTGCCAGCTCACCACAGCTAACAGATACGCAGTATTTT. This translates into CASSPQLTDTQYF.

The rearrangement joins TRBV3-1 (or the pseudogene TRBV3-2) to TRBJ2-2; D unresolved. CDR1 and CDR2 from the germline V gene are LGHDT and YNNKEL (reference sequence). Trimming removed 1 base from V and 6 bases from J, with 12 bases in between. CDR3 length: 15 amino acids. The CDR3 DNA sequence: TGTGCCAGCAGCCAAGGATCCACGACTTCCGGGGAGCTGTTTTTT. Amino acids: CASSQGSTTSGELFF.

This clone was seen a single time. As DNA, the CDR3 is TGTGCCACTGGTCCCGGAGACGGGTCCACCGGGGAGCTGTTTTTT. It specifies CATGPGDGSTGELFF. The chain couples TRBV11-3 to TRBJ2-2; D is unresolved. Between the trimmed V and J ends, which lost 10 bases and 4 bases, there was a span of 19 bases. CDR3 size: 15 residues. Per germline, CDR1 SGHNT and CDR2 YENEEA.

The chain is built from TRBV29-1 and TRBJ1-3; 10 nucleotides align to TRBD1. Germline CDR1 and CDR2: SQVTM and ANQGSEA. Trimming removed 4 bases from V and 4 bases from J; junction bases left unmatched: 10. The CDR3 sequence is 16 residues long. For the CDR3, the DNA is TGCAGCGTTGCTTTAGGGACAGGGGAACACGGAAACACCATATATTTT. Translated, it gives CSVALGTGEHGNTIYF.

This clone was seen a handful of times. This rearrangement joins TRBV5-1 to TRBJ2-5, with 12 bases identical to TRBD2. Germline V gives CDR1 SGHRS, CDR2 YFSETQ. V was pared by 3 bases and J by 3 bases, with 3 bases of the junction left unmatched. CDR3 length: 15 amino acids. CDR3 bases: TGCGCCAGCAGCTCCAGACTAGCGGGAGAAGAGACCCAGTACTTC. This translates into CASSSRLAGEETQYF.

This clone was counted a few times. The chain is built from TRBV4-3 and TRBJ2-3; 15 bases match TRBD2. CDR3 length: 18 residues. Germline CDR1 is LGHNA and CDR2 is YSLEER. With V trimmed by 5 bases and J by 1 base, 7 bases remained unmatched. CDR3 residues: CASSTGTSGGSGTDTQYF. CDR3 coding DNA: TGCGCCAGCAGCACCGGGACTAGCGGGGGGAGCGGCACAGATACGCAGTATTTT.

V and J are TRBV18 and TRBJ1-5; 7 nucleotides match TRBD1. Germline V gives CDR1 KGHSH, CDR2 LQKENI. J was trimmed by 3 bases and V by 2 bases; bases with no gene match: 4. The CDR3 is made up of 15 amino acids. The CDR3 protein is CASSPGTEDNQPQHF. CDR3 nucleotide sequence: TGTGCCAGCTCACCAGGGACAGAAGACAATCAGCCCCAGCATTTT. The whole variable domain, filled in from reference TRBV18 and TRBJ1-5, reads NAGVMQNPRHLVRRRGQEARLRCSPMKGHSHVYWYRQLPEEGLKFMVYLQKENIIDESGMPKERFSAEFPKEGPSILRIQQVVRGDSAAYFCASSPGTEDNQPQHFGDGTRLSIL.

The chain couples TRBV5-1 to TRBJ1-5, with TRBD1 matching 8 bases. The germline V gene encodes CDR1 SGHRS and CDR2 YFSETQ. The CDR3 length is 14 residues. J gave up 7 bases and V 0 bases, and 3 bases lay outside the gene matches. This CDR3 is CASSLGQGAQPQHF. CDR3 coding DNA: TGCGCCAGCAGCTTGGGCCAGGGGGCCCAGCCCCAGCATTTT.

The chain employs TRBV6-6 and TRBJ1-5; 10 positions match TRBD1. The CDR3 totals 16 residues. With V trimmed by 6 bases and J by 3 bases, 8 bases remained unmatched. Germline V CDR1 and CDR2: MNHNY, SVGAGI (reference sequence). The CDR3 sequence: CASSNSGQGYNQPQHF. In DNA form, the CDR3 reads TGTGCCAGCAGCAACTCGGGACAGGGGTACAATCAGCCCCAGCATTTT.